Included here is one TCR beta chain sequence, with context. The repertoire was sequenced with immunoSEQ multiplex PCR; TCRdb's copy has only in-frame clones and lacks some. The sample contains 150,000 or so clones, around 82% of which appear only once. The germline gives CDR1 SGHTA, CDR2 FQGNSA. The CDR3 runs 13 residues. Trimming took off 5 bases at V and 10 bases at J, with 14 bases between the two ends. The source of the sample is a study of blood T cell repertoires in COVID-19. This rearrangement joins TRBV7-2 to TRBJ1-4; no clear D gene. The sequencing input was peripheral blood. This TCR was recovered from a man aged 55 to 69 with COVID-19, enrolled during active disease. This CDR3 is CASSPRRTGKLFF. The CDR3 bases are TGTGCCAGCAGCCCCCGAAGGACTGGAAAACTGTTTTTT.